This record covers a single TCR beta chain. Germline CDR1 reads PRHDT; CDR2 reads FYEKMQ (reference sequence). With V trimmed by 4 bases and J by 2 bases, 9 bases remained unmatched. The CDR3 sequence is 17 residues long. The data stem from a study of CD8 T cells in Susac syndrome. Reverse transcription used roughly 0.5 to 1 ug RNA and random hexamers. TCRdb re-derived calls from the immunoSEQ multiplex PCR reads in MiXCR, one entry per CDR3 protein. Found here are approximately 180,000 distinct CDR3 sequences, roughly 94% of them singletons; the top ten hold 0.099%. This clonotype originated in a human donor with Susac syndrome. This chain joins TRBV13 and TRBJ2-2; 8 bases map to TRBD2. Material for sequencing was CD4+ T cells from PBMCs. CDR3 protein: CASSSGTRGPNTGELFF. The CDR3 DNA sequence: TGTGCCAGCAGCTCCGGGACTAGGGGACCAAACACCGGGGAGCTGTTTTTT.